This T cell receptor (beta chain) originates from a study of radiation and T cells in renal cell carcinoma. Stated time point: blood 4 weeks post-SBRT, at nephrectomy. Noted treatment: 15 Gy SBRT to primary tumor, nephrectomy 4 weeks later. Nephrectomy followed 15 Gy stereotactic body radiation by 4 weeks. Serial blood draws occurred at baseline and 2 and 4 weeks post-SBRT. Some clones are missing from TCRdb's copy, which holds only in-frame ones; the method was immunoSEQ multiplex PCR. The sample shows 150,000 to 200,000 clones, 88% of them seen only once. The CDR3 runs 15 residues. Looked up from germline, CDR1 is MNHEY and CDR2 is SVGAGI. The V end lost 2 bases, the J end lost 2 bases, and 10 bases lay between the germline ends. With regard to this clone: As yet, its antigen is unknown.

Study-level findings and limits: Pretreatment tumor biopsies were lacking, so baseline clonotypes are unknown. In blood, top tumor clones expanded by 2 weeks, shrinking by 4.

The starting material was blood, obtained from a patient whose treatment included radiotherapy and nephrectomy. The J gene is TRBJ1-5, the V gene TRBV6-5; D perhaps matches TRBD1 (5 bases). The receptor comes from a woman aged 50 to 60 with renal cell carcinoma. The CDR3, as DNA: TGTGCCAGCAGTTACGCGGGACCCGGCAATCAGCCCCAGCATTTT. Its protein is CASSYAGPGNQPQHF.